This T cell receptor (beta chain) was documented in a study of shared clonotypes between healthy human individuals. Study details: The cohort had a couple of women and three men, ages 18 to 49.

Study outcomes and limitations: The study's rarefaction showed incomplete sorted-subset sequencing despite large depth. Depth of sequencing was expected to influence donor clonotype sharing. Against clonotypes common to all four donors, non-shared ones had lower generation probabilities.

This clone was recorded only once. Its antigen remains unknown. The protocol was immunoSEQ multiplex PCR, while the TCRdb copy is restricted to in-frame clones and leaves out a portion. The sample records 1.4 million or so clones, less than 99% being singletons. Deletions cut 7 bases from V and 3 bases from J, with 19 bases between. The CDR3 loop spans 15 amino acids. CDR1 is KGHSH and CDR2 is LQKENI in the germline V gene. The specimen was naive CD4+ T cells sorted from blood. Documented subset: CD45RA+ positively selected. The chain joins TRBV18 to TRBJ2-7; a weak D match, TRBD2 (6 bases). This clonotype originated in a young man in good health. For the CDR3, the DNA is TGTGCCAGCTGGGGAGGTGAAGCACGGGGCTACGAGCAGTACTTC. This gives the protein CASWGGEARGYEQYF.